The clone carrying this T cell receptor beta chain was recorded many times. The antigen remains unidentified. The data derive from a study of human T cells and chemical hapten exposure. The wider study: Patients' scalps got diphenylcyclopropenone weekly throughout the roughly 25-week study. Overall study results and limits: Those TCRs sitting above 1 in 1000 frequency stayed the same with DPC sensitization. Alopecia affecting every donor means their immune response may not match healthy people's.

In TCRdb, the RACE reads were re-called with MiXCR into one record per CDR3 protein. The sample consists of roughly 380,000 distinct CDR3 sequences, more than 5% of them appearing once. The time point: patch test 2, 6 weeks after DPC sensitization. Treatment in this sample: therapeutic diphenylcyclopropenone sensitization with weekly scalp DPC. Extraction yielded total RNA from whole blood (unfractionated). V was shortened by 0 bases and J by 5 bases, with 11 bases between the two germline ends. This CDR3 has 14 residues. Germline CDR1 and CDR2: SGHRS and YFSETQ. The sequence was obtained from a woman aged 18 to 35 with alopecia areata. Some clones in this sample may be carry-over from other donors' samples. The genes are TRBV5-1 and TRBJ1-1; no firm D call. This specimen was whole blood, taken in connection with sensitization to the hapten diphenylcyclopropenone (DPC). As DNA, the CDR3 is TGCGCCAGCAGCTTGGTAATCGGGGAGACTGAAGCTTTCTTT. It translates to CASSLVIGETEAFF.